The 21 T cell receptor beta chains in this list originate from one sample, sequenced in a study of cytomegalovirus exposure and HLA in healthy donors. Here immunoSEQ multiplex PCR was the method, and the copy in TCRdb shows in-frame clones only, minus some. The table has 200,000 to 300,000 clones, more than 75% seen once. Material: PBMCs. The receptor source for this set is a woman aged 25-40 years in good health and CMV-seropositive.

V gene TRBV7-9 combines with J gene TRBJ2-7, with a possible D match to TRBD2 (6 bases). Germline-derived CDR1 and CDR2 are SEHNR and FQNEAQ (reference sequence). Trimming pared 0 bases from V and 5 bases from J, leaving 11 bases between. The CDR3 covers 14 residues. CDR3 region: CASSLAWRGDEQYF. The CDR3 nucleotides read TGTGCCAGCAGCTTAGCTTGGAGGGGTGACGAGCAGTACTTC.

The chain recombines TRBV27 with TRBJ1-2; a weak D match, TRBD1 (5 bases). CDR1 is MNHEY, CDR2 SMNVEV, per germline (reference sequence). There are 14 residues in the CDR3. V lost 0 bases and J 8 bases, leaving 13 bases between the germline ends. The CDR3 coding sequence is TGTGCCAGCAGTTTATCGAGTCAGGGTAACGGCTACACCTTC. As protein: CASSLSSQGNGYTF.

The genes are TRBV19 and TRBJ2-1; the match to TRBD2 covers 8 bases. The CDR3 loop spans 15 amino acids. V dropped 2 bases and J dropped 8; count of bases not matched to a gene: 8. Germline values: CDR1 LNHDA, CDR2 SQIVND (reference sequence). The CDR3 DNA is TGTGCCAGTAGTATAATACCGGGACTAGGCGATGAGCAGTTCTTC. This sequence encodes CASSIIPGLGDEQFF. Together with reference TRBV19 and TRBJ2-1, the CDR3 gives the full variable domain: DGGITQSPKYLFRKEGQNVTLSCEQNLNHDAMYWYRQDPGQGLRLIYYSQIVNDFQKGDIAEGYSVSREKKESFPLTVTSAQKNPTAFYLCASSIIPGLGDEQFFGPGTRLTVL.

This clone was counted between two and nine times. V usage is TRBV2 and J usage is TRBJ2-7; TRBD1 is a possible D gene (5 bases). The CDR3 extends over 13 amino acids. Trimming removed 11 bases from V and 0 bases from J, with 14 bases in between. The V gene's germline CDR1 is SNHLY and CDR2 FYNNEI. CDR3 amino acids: CASGDRFSYEQYF. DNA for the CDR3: TGTGCCTCCGGCGACAGATTCTCCTACGAGCAGTACTTC.

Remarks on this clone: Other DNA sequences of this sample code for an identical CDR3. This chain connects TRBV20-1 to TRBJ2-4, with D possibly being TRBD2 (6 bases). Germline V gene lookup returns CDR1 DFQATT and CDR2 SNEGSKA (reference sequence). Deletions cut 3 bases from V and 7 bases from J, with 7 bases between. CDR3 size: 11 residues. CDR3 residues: CSASRGNIQYF. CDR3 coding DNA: TGCAGTGCTAGCCGGGGGAACATTCAGTACTTC.

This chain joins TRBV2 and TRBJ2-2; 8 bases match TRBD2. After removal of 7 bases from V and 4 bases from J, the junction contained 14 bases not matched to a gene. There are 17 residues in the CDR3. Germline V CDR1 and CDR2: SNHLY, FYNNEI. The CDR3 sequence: CASKSESGRSITGELFF. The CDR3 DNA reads TGTGCCAGCAAGTCGGAAAGCGGGAGAAGTATCACCGGGGAGCTGTTTTTT.

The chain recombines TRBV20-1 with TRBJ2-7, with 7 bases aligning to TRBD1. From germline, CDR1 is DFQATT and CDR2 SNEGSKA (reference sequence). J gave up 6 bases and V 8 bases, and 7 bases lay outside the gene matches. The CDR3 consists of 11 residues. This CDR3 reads CSSDRDGEQYF. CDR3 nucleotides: TGCAGTTCCGACAGGGATGGCGAGCAGTACTTC.

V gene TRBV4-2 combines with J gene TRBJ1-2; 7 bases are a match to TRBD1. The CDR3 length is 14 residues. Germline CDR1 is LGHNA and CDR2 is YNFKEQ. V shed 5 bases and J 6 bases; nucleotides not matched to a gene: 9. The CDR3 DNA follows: TGTGCCAGCAGCTCAGAAACAGGGGTTAATGGCTACACCTTC. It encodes CASSSETGVNGYTF.

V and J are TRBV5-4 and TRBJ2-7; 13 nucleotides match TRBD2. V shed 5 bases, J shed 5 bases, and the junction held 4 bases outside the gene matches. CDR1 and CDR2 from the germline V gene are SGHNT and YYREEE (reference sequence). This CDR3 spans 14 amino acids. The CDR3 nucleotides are TGTGCCAGCAGGCGACTAGCGGGAGGAAACGAGCAGTACTTC. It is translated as CASRRLAGGNEQYF.

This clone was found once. The CDR3 protein is CASSLGVTNEKLFF. In nucleotides, the CDR3 is TGTGCCAGCAGCTTAGGAGTAACTAATGAAAAACTGTTTTTT. The chain employs TRBV5-4 and TRBJ1-4; unclear D gene. Trimming pared 2 bases from V and 1 base from J, leaving 6 bases between. The CDR3 totals 14 residues. Germline CDR1 reads SGHNT; CDR2 reads YYREEE (reference sequence).

CDR3 sequence reads: CASRLLAGGNEQFF. The CDR3 DNA sequence: TGTGCCAGCAGGCTACTAGCGGGAGGGAATGAGCAGTTCTTC. This chain connects TRBV27 to TRBJ2-1; 13 nucleotides line up with TRBD2. The V and J ends lost 6 bases and 7 bases, in that order; junction bases with no gene match: 3. This CDR3 comprises 14 residues. Germline V gene data show CDR1 as MNHEY and CDR2 as SMNVEV (reference sequence).

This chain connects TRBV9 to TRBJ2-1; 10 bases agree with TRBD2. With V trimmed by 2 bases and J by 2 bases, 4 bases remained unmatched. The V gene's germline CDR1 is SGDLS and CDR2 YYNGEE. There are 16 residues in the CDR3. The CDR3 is CASSVGAGGTYNEQFF. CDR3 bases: TGTGCCAGCAGCGTGGGAGCGGGAGGGACCTACAATGAGCAGTTCTTC.

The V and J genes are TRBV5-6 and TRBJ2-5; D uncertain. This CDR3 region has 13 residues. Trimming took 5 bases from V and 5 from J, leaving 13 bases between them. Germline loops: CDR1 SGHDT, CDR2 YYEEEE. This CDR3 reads CASSRRRFETQYF. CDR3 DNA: TGTGCCAGCAGTCGTCGGCGGTTTGAGACCCAGTACTTC.

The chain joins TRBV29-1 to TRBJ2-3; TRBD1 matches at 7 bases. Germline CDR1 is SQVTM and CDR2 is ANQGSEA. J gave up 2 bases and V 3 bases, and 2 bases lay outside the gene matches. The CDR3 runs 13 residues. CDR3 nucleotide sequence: TGCAGCGTTGAGAGGGGGCCCACAGATACGCAGTATTTT. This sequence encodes CSVERGPTDTQYF.

CDR3 sequence: CASRVLAEGYNEQFF. The CDR3 DNA is TGTGCCAGCAGAGTTCTAGCGGAAGGCTACAATGAGCAGTTCTTC. The chain employs TRBV2 and TRBJ2-1; 7 bases are shared with TRBD2. From germline, CDR1 is SNHLY and CDR2 FYNNEI. The trim removed 6 bases at V and 3 bases at J, leaving 8 bases unmatched. The CDR3 contains 15 residues. The full variable domain, in which reference TRBV2 and TRBJ2-1 provide the parts outside the CDR3, is EPEVTQTPSHQVTQMGQEVILRCVPISNHLYFYWYRQILGQKVEFLVSFYNNEISEKSEIFDDQFSVERPDGSNFTLKIRSTKLEDSAMYFCASRVLAEGYNEQFFGPGTRLTVL.

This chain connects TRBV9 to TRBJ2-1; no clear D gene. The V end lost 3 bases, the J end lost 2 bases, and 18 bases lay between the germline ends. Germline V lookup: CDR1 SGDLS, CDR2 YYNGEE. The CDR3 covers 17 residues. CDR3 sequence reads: CASSAEVPNRAYNEQFF. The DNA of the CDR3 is TGTGCCAGCAGCGCCGAGGTTCCCAATCGAGCCTACAATGAGCAGTTCTTC.

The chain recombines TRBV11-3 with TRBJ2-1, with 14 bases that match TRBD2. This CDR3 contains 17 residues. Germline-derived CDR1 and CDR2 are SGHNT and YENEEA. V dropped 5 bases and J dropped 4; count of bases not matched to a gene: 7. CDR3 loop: CASSPGLAGGSYNEQFF. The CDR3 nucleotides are TGTGCCAGCAGCCCCGGACTAGCGGGAGGTTCTTACAATGAGCAGTTCTTC.

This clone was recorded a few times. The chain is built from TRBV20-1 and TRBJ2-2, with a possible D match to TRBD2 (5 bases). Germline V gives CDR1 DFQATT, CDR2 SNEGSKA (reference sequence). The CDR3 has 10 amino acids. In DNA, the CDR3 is TGCAGGCGGGTGGCCGGGGAGCTGTTTTTT. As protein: CRRVAGELFF.

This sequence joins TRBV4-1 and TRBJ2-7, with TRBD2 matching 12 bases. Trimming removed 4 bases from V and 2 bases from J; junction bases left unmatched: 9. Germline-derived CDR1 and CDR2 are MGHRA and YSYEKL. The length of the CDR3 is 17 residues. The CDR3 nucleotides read TGCGCCAGCAGCCGGCTATGGACTAGCGGGGAACCCTACGAGCAGTACTTC. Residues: CASSRLWTSGEPYEQYF.

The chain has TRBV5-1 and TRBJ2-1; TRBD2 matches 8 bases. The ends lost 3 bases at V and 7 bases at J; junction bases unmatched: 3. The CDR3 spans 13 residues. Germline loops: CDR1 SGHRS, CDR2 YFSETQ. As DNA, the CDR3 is TGCGCCAGCAGCTACACGGGAGGGAATGAGCAGTTCTTC. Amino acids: CASSYTGGNEQFF.

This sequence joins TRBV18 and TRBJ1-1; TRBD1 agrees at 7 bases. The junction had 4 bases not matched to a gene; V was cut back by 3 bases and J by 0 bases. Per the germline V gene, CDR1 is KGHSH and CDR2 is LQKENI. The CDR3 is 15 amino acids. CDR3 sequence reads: CASSPWGQMNTEAFF. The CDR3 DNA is TGTGCCAGCTCACCTTGGGGACAGATGAACACTGAAGCTTTCTTT.